This TCR beta chain was retrieved from a study of cytomegalovirus exposure and HLA in healthy donors. Study-wide results and caveats: The study labeled more than 150 TCR beta chains cytomegalovirus-associated. Specific recognition of CMV antigens was confirmed in vitro for three chains (all CMV-associated).

The CDR3 consists of 18 residues. Trimming took 6 bases from V and 3 from J, leaving 30 bases between them. The V gene's germline CDR1 is SQVTM and CDR2 ANQGSEA. The sample holds one count of this clone. Antigen: not known. TCRdb keeps only in-frame clones here, not all; method: immunoSEQ multiplex PCR. The sample comprises about 160,000 clones, roughly 90% of which are singletons, and 2% to 2.5% rests with the top ten. The source of this sequence is a woman aged 18-29 years in good health and CMV-seronegative. The source material was PBMCs. The rearrangement joins TRBV29-1 to TRBJ2-7; tentatively, D is TRBD1 (6 bases). As DNA, the CDR3 is TGCAGCGTGGGAATTCAGATAGGTTACAGGGTTCACAGCTACGAGCAGTACTTC. This sequence encodes CSVGIQIGYRVHSYEQYF.